The source of this T cell receptor beta chain is a study of shared clonotypes between healthy human individuals. Repertoires were generated with immunoSEQ multiplex PCR, while TCRdb's copy carries only in-frame clones and drops some. The sample includes millions of clones, approximately 94% seen only once; the top ten take 0.85% to 1.2%. The V end was cut by 8 bases, the J end by 6 bases, with 22 bases between. Germline CDR1 MDHEN, CDR2 SYDVKM. This CDR3 is 15 amino acids long. Naive CD8 isolation took CD45RO-negative cells positively selected for CCR7 and excluded terminally differentiated effector memory CD45RA+ cells. Broader study findings: Sorted-subset sequencing, rarefaction showed, was incomplete despite large depth.

Regarding this clone: The antigen remains undetermined.

Sequenced material: naive CD8+ T cells sorted from blood. V usage is TRBV28 and J usage is TRBJ1-2, with D possibly being TRBD1 (6 bases). The sequence derives from a man between 18 and 29 years old in good health. CDR3: CASAIPGQGRDGYTF. The CDR3 nucleotides read TGTGCCAGCGCCATCCCCGGGCAGGGGCGGGATGGCTACACCTTC.